This entry is about one T cell receptor beta chain. These data belong to a study of shared clonotypes between healthy human individuals. On the study more broadly: Those who served as donors were a couple of women and three men between the ages of 18 and 49.

About 30,000 T cell genomes, or about 200 ng DNA, went into the sorted-subset replicate PCRs. Some clones are missing from TCRdb's copy, which holds only in-frame ones; the method was immunoSEQ multiplex PCR. The sample has 2 million to 2.5 million clones, just over 90% seen once. The CDR3 contains 15 residues. Germline loops: CDR1 SGHRS, CDR2 YFSETQ. Trimming removed 3 bases from V and 1 base from J; junction bases left unmatched: 4. The receptor was derived from a man in his late teens or twenties in good health. Some clones in this sample may be carry-over from other donors' samples. The chain joins TRBV5-1 to TRBJ2-3; 8 bases align to TRBD1. The sample comprised naive CD4+ T cells from PBMCs. Sample subset: CD45RA+ positively selected. Here the CDR3 DNA reads TGCGCCAGCAGCTCAAGGGGACAGGGCACAGATACGCAGTATTTT. This translates into CASSSRGQGTDTQYF.